The T cell receptor beta chain under discussion was sequenced for a study of technical replicates of blood from a handful of donors (dated by TCRdb to 2016 to 2017). In regard to this clone: The antigen it recognizes is unknown. No base quality information exists; no much larger clone differs at one position.

Preparation of the library involved the immunoSEQ multiplex PCR assay. The clones in this table, taken by TCRdb from immuneACCESS, are in-frame only. Not every clone is retained; where verified, under half of the shortfall comes from an unresolved V gene, and the cause of the rest is unknown. Recorded for this sample are about 78,000 clones; roughly 94% of them occurred a single time. Roughly 0.26% of the sample comes from the top ten. Sequences MGHRA (CDR1) and YSYEKL (CDR2) are obtained from the germline V gene. The CDR3 spans 13 residues, from the cysteine through the phenylalanine. Only the CDR3 DNA is retained, 39 bases long and in frame from the first base. A distance of 12 bases separates the germline ends of V and J, which lose 7 bases and 4 bases respectively.

Sequenced sample: T cells isolated from PBMCs. The sequence links TRBV4-1 to TRBJ2-3; the D gene is not confidently resolved. The TCR sequence derives from a human donor in good health. CDR3 loop: CASTPSGADTQYF. The base sequence is TGCGCCAGCACCCCCTCAGGCGCAGATACGCAGTATTTT.